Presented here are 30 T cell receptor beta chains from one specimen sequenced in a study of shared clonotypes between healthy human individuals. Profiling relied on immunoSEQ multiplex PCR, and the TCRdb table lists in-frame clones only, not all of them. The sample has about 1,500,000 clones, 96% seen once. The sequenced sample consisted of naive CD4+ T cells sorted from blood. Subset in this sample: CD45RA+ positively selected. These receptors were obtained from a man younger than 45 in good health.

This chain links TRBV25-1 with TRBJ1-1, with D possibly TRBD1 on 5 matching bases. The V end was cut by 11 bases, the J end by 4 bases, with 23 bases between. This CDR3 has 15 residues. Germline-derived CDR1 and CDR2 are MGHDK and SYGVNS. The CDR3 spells CAQSEVDEGLTEAFF. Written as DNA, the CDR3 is TGTGCCCAAAGCGAAGTGGACGAGGGGCTCACTGAAGCTTTCTTT.

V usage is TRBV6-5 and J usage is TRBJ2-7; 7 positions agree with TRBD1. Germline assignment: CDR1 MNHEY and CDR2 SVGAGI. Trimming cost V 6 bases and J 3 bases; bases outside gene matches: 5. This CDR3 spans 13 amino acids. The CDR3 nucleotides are TGTGCCAGCAGCAGTAGGACAGGCTACGAGCAGTACTTC. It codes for CASSSRTGYEQYF.

CDR3 DNA sequence: TGTGCCAGCAGCTCCCGGGGCGTTGCAGGGAGTCAGCCCCAGCATTTT. It is translated as CASSSRGVAGSQPQHF. This chain uses TRBV7-9 with TRBJ1-5, with D possibly matching TRBD1 (5 bases). The ends were cut back, 4 bases at V and 6 bases at J, with 19 bases in the middle. From germline, CDR1 is SEHNR and CDR2 FQNEAQ (reference sequence). CDR3 length equals 16 residues.

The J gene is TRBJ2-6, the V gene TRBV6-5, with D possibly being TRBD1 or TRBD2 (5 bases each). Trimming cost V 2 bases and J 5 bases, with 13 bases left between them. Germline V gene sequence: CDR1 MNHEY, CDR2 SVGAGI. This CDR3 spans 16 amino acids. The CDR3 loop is CASSYTGTTRANVLTF. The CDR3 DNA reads TGTGCCAGCAGTTACACCGGGACGACAAGGGCCAACGTCCTGACTTTC.

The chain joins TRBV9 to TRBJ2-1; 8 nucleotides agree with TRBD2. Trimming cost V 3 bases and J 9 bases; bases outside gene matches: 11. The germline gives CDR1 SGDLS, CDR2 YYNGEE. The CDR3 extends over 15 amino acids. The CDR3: CASSGPGLAGIEQFF. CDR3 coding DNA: TGTGCCAGCAGCGGGCCGGGGCTAGCGGGTATTGAGCAGTTCTTC.

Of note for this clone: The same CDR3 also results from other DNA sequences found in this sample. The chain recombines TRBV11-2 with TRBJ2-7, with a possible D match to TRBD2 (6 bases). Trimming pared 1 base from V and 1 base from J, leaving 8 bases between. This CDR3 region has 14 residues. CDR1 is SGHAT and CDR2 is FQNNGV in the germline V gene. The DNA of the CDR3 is TGTGCCAGCAGCTTAGTGGCGGGGTCCTACGAGCAGTACTTC. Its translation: CASSLVAGSYEQYF. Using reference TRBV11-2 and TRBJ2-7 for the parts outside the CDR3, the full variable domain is EAGVAQSPRYKIIEKRQSVAFWCNPISGHATLYWYQQILGQGPKLLIQFQNNGVVDDSQLPKDRFSAERLKGVDSTLKIQPAKLEDSAVYLCASSLVAGSYEQYFGPGTRLTVT.

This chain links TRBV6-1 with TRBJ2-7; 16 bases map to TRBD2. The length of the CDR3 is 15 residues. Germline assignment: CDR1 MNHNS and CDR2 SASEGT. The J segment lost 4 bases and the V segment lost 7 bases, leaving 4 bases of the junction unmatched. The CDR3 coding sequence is TGTGCCAGCACGGGACTAGCGGGAGGGACTTACGAGCAGTACTTC. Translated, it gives CASTGLAGGTYEQYF.

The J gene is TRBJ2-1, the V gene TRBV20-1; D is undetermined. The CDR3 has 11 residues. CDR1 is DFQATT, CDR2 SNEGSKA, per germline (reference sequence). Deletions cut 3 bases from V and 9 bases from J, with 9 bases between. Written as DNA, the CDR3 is TGCAGTGCTAGGTTTGCTGTTGAGCAGTTCTTC. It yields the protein CSARFAVEQFF.

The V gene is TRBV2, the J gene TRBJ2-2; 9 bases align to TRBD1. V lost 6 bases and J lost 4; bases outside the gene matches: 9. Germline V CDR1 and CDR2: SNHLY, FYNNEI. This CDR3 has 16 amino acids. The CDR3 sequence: CASRGTGSRLTGELFF. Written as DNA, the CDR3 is TGTGCCAGCAGGGGGACAGGGTCACGCCTCACCGGGGAGCTGTTTTTT.

CDR3 region: CASSSGTGYEQYF. Here the CDR3 DNA reads TGTGCCAGCAGTTCCGGGACAGGTTACGAGCAGTACTTC. This chain uses TRBV7-3 with TRBJ2-7; TRBD1 aligns across 8 bases. The CDR3 runs to 13 residues. V dropped 6 bases and J dropped 4; count of bases not matched to a gene: 5. The germline V gene encodes CDR1 SGHTA and CDR2 FQGTGA.

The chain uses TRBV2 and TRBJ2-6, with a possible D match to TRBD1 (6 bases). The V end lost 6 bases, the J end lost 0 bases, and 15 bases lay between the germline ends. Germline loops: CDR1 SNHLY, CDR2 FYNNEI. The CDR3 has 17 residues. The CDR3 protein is CASSLLRTASGANVLTF. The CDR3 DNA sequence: TGTGCCAGCAGCCTATTACGGACAGCCTCTGGGGCCAACGTCCTGACTTTC.

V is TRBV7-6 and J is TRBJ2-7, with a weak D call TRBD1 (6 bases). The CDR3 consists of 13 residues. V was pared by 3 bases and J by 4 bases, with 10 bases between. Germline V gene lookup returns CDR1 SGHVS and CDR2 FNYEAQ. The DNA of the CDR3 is TGTGCCAGCAGCTTCCCAGGGGCATACGAGCAGTACTTC. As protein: CASSFPGAYEQYF.

CDR3 residues: CASSQPEGHAGTQYF. The CDR3 DNA follows: TGCGCCAGCAGCCAACCTGAGGGACACGCGGGGACCCAGTACTTC. The chain is built from TRBV4-1 and TRBJ2-5; tentatively, D is TRBD1 (6 bases). Germline V gene lookup returns CDR1 MGHRA and CDR2 YSYEKL. Trimming stripped 2 bases from V and 7 bases from J, with 17 bases between. There are 15 residues in the CDR3.

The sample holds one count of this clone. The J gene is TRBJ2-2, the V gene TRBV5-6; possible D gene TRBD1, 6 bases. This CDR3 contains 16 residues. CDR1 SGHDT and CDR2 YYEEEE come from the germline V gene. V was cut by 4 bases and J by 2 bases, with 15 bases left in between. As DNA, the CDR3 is TGTGCCAGCAGCCCGCTTACAGGGATTAACACCGGGGAGCTGTTTTTT. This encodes CASSPLTGINTGELFF.

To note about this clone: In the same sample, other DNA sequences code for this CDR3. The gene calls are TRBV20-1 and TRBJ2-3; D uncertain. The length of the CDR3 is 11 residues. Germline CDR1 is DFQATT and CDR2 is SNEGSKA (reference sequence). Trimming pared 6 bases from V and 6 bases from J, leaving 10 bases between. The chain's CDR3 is CSADITDTQYF. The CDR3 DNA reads TGCAGTGCAGATATTACCGATACGCAGTATTTT.

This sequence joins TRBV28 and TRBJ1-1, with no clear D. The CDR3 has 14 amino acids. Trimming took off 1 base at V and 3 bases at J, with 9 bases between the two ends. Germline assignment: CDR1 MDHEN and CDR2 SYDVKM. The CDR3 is CASSLSVSYTEAFF. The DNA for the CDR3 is TGTGCCAGCAGTTTATCTGTTTCCTACACTGAAGCTTTCTTT. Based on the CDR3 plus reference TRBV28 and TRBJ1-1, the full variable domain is DVKVTQSSRYLVKRTGEKVFLECVQDMDHENMFWYRQDPGLGLRLIYFSYDVKMKEKGDIPEGYSVSREKKERFSLILESASTNQTSMYLCASSLSVSYTEAFFGQGTRLTVV.

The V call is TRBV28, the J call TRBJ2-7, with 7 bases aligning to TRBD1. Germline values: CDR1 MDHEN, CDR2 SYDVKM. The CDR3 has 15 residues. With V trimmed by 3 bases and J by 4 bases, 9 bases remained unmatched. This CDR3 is CASSLWAGGFYEQYF. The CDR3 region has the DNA TGTGCCAGCAGTTTGTGGGCAGGGGGTTTTTACGAGCAGTACTTC.

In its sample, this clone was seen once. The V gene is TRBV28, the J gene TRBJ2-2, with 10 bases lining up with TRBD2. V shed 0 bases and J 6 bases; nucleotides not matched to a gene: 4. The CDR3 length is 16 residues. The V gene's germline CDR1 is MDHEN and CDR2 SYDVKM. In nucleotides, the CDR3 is TGTGCCAGCAGTTTATGGGGGACTAGCGACTCCGGGGAGCTGTTTTTT. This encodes CASSLWGTSDSGELFF.

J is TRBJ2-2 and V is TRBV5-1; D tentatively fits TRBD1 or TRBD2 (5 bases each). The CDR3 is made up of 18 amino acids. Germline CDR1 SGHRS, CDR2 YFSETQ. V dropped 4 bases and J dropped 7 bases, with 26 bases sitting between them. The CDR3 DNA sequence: TGCGCCAGCAGCGTGACCTCCTCCGGGACCCCGCCCATCGGGGAGCTGTTTTTT. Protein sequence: CASSVTSSGTPPIGELFF.

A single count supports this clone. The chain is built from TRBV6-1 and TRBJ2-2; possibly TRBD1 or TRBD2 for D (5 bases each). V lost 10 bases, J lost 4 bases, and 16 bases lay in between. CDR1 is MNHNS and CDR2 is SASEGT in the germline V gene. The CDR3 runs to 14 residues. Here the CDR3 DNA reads TGTGCCATACTTCAGGGACGTGGCACCGGGGAGCTGTTTTTT. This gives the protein CAILQGRGTGELFF.

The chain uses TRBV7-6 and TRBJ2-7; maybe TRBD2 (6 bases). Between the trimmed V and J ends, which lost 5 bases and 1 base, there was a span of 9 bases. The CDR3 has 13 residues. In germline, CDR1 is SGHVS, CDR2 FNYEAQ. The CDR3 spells CASSSRGSYEQYF. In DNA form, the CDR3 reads TGTGCCAGCAGCAGCCGGGGGTCCTACGAGCAGTACTTC. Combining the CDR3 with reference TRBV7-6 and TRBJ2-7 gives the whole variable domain GAGVSQSPRYKVTKRGQDVALRCDPISGHVSLYWYRQALGQGPEFLTYFNYEAQQDKSGLPNDRFSAERPEGSISTLTIQRTEQRDSAMYRCASSSRGSYEQYFGPGTRLTVT.

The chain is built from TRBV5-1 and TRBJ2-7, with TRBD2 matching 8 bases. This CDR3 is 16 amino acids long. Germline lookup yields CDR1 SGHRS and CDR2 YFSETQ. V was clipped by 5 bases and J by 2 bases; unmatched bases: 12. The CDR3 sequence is CASSYSGTRVAYEQYF. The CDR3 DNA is TGCGCCAGCAGTTATTCCGGGACTAGGGTCGCCTACGAGCAGTACTTC. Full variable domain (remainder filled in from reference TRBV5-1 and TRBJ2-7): KAGVTQTPRYLIKTRGQQVTLSCSPISGHRSVSWYQQTPGQGLQFLFEYFSETQRNKGNFPGRFSGRQFSNSRSEMNVSTLELGDSALYLCASSYSGTRVAYEQYFGPGTRLTVT.

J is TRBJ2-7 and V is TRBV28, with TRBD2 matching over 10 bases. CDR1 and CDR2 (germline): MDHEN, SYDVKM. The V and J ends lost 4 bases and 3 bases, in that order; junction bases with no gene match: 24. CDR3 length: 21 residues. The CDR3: CASSSYQIKREGPEASYEQYF. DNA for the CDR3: TGTGCCAGCAGTTCCTATCAAATAAAGCGGGAGGGCCCCGAGGCTAGCTACGAGCAGTACTTC.

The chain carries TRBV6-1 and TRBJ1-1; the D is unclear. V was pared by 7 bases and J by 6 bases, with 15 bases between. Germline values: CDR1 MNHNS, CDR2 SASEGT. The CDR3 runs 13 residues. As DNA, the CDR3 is TGTGCCAGCACTCGGGAGGCTACCGCTGAAGCTTTCTTT. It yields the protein CASTREATAEAFF.

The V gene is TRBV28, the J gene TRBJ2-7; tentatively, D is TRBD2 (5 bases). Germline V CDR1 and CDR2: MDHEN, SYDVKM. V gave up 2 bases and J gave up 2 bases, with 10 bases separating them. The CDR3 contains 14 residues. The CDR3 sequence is CASSLLARAYEQYF. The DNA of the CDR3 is TGTGCCAGCAGTTTACTAGCTCGGGCCTACGAGCAGTACTTC.

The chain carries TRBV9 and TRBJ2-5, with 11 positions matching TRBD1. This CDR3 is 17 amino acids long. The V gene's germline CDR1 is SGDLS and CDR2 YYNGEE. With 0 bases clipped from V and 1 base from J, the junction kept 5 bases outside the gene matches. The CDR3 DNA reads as TGTGCCAGCAGCGTAGCCGGGACAGGGGGGGTCCAAGAGACCCAGTACTTC. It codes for CASSVAGTGGVQETQYF.

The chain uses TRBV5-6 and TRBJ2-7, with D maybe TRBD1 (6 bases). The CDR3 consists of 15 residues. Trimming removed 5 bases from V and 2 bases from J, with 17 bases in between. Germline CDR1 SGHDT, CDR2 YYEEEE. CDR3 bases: TGTGCCAGCAGATCGCTCGGGGACACCACCTACGAGCAGTACTTC. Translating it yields CASRSLGDTTYEQYF.

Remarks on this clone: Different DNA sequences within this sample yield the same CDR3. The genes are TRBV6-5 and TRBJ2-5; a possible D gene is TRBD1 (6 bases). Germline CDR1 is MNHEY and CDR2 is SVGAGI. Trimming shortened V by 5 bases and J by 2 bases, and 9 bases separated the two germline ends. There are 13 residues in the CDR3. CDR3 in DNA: TGTGCCAGCAGTCGGACAGTTCAAGAGACCCAGTACTTC. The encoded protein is CASSRTVQETQYF.

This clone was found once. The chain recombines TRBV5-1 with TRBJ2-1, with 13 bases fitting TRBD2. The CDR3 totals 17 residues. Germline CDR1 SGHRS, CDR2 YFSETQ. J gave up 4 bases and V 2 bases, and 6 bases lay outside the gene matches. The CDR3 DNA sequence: TGCGCCAGCAGCTTCGGACTAGCGGGAGAGATGTACAATGAGCAGTTCTTC. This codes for CASSFGLAGEMYNEQFF.

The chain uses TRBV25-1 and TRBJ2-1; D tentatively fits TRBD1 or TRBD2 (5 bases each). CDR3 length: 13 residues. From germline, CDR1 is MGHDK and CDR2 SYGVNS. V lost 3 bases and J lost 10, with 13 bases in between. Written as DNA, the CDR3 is TGTGCCAGCAGTGACCACGGGGCAAGAGAGCAGTTCTTC. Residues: CASSDHGAREQFF.